The 17 T cell receptor beta chains below all came from one sample that was sequenced in a study of cytomegalovirus exposure and HLA in healthy donors. This table comes from immunoSEQ multiplex PCR, and its TCRdb copy is limited to in-frame clones, with some not included. The sample lists about 110,000 clones, around 85% occurring once. Specimen: PBMCs. The source is a woman aged 18-35 years in good health and CMV-seronegative.

The chain combines TRBV18 with TRBJ1-1; D is perhaps TRBD1 (5 bases). The V end lost 1 base, the J end lost 1 base, and 13 bases lay between the germline ends. This CDR3 is built from 16 residues. Germline values: CDR1 KGHSH, CDR2 LQKENI. CDR3 region: CASSPRLQGANTEAFF. CDR3 sequence (DNA): TGTGCCAGCTCACCACGGCTTCAGGGCGCGAACACTGAAGCTTTCTTT.

V and J are TRBV4-2 and TRBJ2-7, with TRBD2 as a possible D gene (5 bases). The CDR3 covers 16 residues. Germline CDR1 and CDR2: LGHNA and YNFKEQ. V was trimmed by 2 bases and J by 3 bases, leaving 17 bases between them. This chain's CDR3 is CASSQTSLDGNYEQYF. The CDR3 DNA follows: TGTGCCAGCAGCCAAACTAGTTTGGATGGGAACTACGAGCAGTACTTC.

The chain recombines TRBV5-6 with TRBJ1-2; D might be TRBD1 (5 bases). Germline assignment: CDR1 SGHDT and CDR2 YYEEEE. CDR3 length: 13 residues. V was cut by 6 bases and J by 6 bases, with 15 bases left in between. The CDR3 sequence is CASNGGGRDGYTF. CDR3 bases: TGTGCCAGCAACGGGGGAGGGCGGGATGGCTACACCTTC.

The genes are TRBV23-1 and TRBJ1-1; D call uncertain. Being an ORF, TRBV23-1 has a function that is uncertain. The germline V and J ends were trimmed by 7 bases and 1 base, with 13 bases remaining between them. The CDR3 sequence is 14 residues long. CDR3 in amino acids: CASIGGWPNTEAFF. CDR3 in DNA: TGCGCCAGCATCGGCGGGTGGCCGAACACTGAAGCTTTCTTT.

The chain combines TRBV29-1 with TRBJ1-4, with TRBD1 as a possible D gene (6 bases). From germline, CDR1 is SQVTM and CDR2 ANQGSEA. This CDR3 spans 16 amino acids. The V gene lost 4 bases and the J gene lost 8 bases, with 23 bases spanning the gap. The CDR3 spells CSVGTSSWTDVEKLFF. The CDR3 DNA reads as TGCAGCGTTGGGACCTCGTCGTGGACAGATGTCGAAAAACTGTTTTTT.

CDR3 sequence reads: CASSSGFNEKLFF. CDR3 coding DNA: TGTGCCAGCAGCTCTGGCTTTAATGAAAAACTGTTTTTT. The V call is TRBV13, the J call TRBJ1-4; D uncertain. CDR1 and CDR2 (germline): PRHDT, FYEKMQ (reference sequence). The CDR3 runs 13 residues. V was clipped by 4 bases and J by 4 bases, with 7 bases between them.

The V call is TRBV2, the J call TRBJ2-3; 11 bases match TRBD2. In germline, CDR1 is SNHLY, CDR2 FYNNEI. The junction had 7 bases not matched to a gene; V was cut back by 0 bases and J by 5 bases. The CDR3 is 17 residues long. This CDR3 is CASSEAVAGGIEDTQYF. Here the CDR3 DNA reads TGTGCCAGCAGTGAAGCTGTAGCGGGGGGGATCGAAGATACGCAGTATTTT.

The chain has TRBV6-1 and TRBJ1-1; a weak D match, TRBD1 (5 bases). Trimming shortened V by 0 bases and J by 0 bases, and 8 bases separated the two germline ends. CDR3 length: 15 residues. Germline assignment: CDR1 MNHNS and CDR2 SASEGT. CDR3 DNA sequence: TGTGCCAGCAGTGAAGCAGGGGCATTGAACACTGAAGCTTTCTTT. As protein: CASSEAGALNTEAFF.

This clone was found a few times. The chain joins TRBV4-1 to TRBJ2-7; D ambiguous. Germline V gene data show CDR1 as MGHRA and CDR2 as YSYEKL. With 3 bases removed from V and 0 bases from J, the gap between germline ends came to 12 bases. This CDR3 has 15 amino acids. The chain's CDR3 is CASSQVLPSSYEQYF. For the CDR3, the DNA is TGCGCCAGCAGCCAGGTACTTCCGAGCTCCTACGAGCAGTACTTC.

In its sample, this clone was seen once. In the same sample, other DNA sequences code for this CDR3. The rearrangement uses TRBV27 and TRBJ1-5; D uncertain. The germline V gene has CDR1 MNHEY and CDR2 SMNVEV (reference sequence). CDR3 length equals 14 residues. V was shortened by 5 bases and J by 0 bases, with 8 bases between the two germline ends. The CDR3 nucleotides are TGTGCCAGCAGTACGGGATATAGCAATCAGCCCCAGCATTTT. It encodes CASSTGYSNQPQHF.

Only one count was recorded for this clone. The V call is TRBV19, the J call TRBJ1-2; 7 bases are shared with TRBD1. The CDR3 extends over 13 amino acids. V gave up 5 bases and J gave up 4 bases; unmatched junction bases: 4. Looked up from germline, CDR1 is LNHDA and CDR2 is SQIVND (reference sequence). CDR3 sequence (DNA): TGTGCCAGTAGTCAACAGGGGAGCTATGGCTACACCTTC. Translation: CASSQQGSYGYTF.

This rearrangement joins TRBV5-6 to TRBJ2-3, with TRBD1 matching 9 bases. CDR1 is SGHDT and CDR2 is YYEEEE in the germline V gene. The CDR3 runs to 15 residues. After removal of 4 bases from V and 6 bases from J, the junction contained 9 bases not matched to a gene. CDR3 sequence: CASSATGTGSDTQYF. CDR3 in DNA: TGTGCCAGCAGCGCAACCGGGACAGGGTCGGATACGCAGTATTTT.

V is TRBV2 and J is TRBJ2-6; the D gene is possibly TRBD1 (5 bases). The germline V and J ends were trimmed by 8 bases and 0 bases, with 11 bases remaining between them. This CDR3 spans 15 amino acids. CDR1 and CDR2 from the germline V gene are SNHLY and FYNNEI. Here the CDR3 reads CASPKGASGANVLTF. The CDR3 coding sequence is TGTGCCAGCCCGAAAGGGGCCTCTGGGGCCAACGTCCTGACTTTC.

This clone was observed a handful of times. The chain combines TRBV30 with TRBJ1-1, with D unclear. The CDR3 has 10 residues. Germline V CDR1 and CDR2: GTSNPN, SVGIG (reference sequence). V lost 1 base to trimming and J lost 8 bases, with 5 bases between them. In DNA form, the CDR3 reads TGTGCCTGGAGTGCACGGGAAGCTTTCTTT. Amino acid sequence: CAWSAREAFF.

The J gene is TRBJ2-7, the V gene TRBV13; 11 nucleotides align to TRBD1. The CDR3 has 15 residues. The germline V gene has CDR1 PRHDT and CDR2 FYEKMQ (reference sequence). The trim removed 1 base at V and 3 bases at J, leaving 2 bases unmatched. CDR3 in DNA: TGTGCCAGCAGCTTAGAGGGGACAGGGGGCTACGAGCAGTACTTC. This codes for CASSLEGTGGYEQYF.

The rearrangement links TRBV23-1 to TRBJ1-4, with D unresolved. TRBV23-1 is given ORF status, its function remaining uncertain. V gave up 7 bases and J gave up 0 bases, with 21 bases separating them. This CDR3 region has 18 residues. The CDR3 loop is CASTTQGGRTATNEKLFF. The CDR3 nucleotides are TGCGCCAGCACCACCCAAGGAGGACGTACTGCAACTAATGAAAAACTGTTTTTT.

J is TRBJ1-2 and V is TRBV9; 8 bases are shared with TRBD1. Germline V gives CDR1 SGDLS, CDR2 YYNGEE. J lost 7 bases, V lost 3 bases, and 2 bases had no gene match. This CDR3 has 12 amino acids. The CDR3 DNA reads as TGTGCCAGCAGCGGCAGGGGGCTTGGCTACACCTTC. Encoded protein: CASSGRGLGYTF. The full variable domain, its missing parts supplied by reference TRBV9 and TRBJ1-2, is DSGVTQTPKHLITATGQRVTLRCSPRSGDLSVYWYQQSLDQGLQFLIQYYNGEERAKGNILERFSAQQFPDLHSELNLSSLELGDSALYFCASSGRGLGYTFGSGTRLTVV.